This T cell receptor (beta chain) derives from a study of shared clonotypes between healthy human individuals. The CDR3 contains 16 residues. The germline V gene has CDR1 LNHDA and CDR2 SQIVND (reference sequence). The V end was cut by 5 bases, the J end by 2 bases, with 18 bases between. Sequenced by immunoSEQ multiplex PCR; TCRdb stores in-frame clones only, minus some. The sample holds some 2.4 million clones; roughly 93% are singletons and the top ten take 0.36%. The J gene is TRBJ2-5, the V gene TRBV19, with D perhaps matching TRBD2 (6 bases). This receptor was obtained from a man aged 18 to 29 in good health. Some clones in this sample may be carry-over from other donors' samples. The sample was naive CD4+ T cells from PBMCs. Indicated subset: CD45RA+ positively selected. The CDR3 DNA sequence: TGTGCCAGTAGTTGGGTGGGGGGAGGTCAACAAGAGACCCAGTACTTC. Protein: CASSWVGGGQQETQYF.